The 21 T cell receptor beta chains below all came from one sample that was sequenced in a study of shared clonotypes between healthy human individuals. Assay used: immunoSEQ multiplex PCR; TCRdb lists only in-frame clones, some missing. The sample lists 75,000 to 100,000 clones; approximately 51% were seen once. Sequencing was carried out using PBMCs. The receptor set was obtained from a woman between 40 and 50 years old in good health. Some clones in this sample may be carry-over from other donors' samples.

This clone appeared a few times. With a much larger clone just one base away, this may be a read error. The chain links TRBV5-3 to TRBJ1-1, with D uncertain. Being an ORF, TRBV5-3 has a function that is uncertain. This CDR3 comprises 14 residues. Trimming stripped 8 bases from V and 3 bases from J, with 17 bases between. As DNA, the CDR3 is TGTGCCAGCAGCAATATCGTGGTTGACACTGAAGCTTTCTTT. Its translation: CASSNIVVDTEAFF.

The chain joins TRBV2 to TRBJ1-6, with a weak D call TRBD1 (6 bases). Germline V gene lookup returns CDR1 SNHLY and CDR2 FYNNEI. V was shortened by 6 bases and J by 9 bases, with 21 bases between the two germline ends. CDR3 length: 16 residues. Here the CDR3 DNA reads TGTGCCAGCAGGGGGCCCGGGCAACAGGGTTCTTCACCCCTCCACTTT. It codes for CASRGPGQQGSSPLHF.

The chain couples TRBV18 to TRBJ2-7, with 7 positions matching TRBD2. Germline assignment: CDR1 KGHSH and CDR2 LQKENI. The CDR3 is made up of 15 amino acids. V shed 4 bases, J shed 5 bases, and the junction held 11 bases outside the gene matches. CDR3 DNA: TGTGCCAGCTCACTGTCTAGCGGTACCCTCGACGAGCAGTACTTC. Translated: CASSLSSGTLDEQYF. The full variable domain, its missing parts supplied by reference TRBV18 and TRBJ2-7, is NAGVMQNPRHLVRRRGQEARLRCSPMKGHSHVYWYRQLPEEGLKFMVYLQKENIIDESGMPKERFSAEFPKEGPSILRIQQVVRGDSAAYFCASSLSSGTLDEQYFGPGTRLTVT.

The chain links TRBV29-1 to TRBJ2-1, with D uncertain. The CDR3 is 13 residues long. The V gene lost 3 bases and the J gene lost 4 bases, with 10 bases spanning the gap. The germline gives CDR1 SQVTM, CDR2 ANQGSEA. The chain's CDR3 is CSVEAGPYNEQFF. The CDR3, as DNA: TGCAGCGTTGAGGCCGGGCCTTACAATGAGCAGTTCTTC.

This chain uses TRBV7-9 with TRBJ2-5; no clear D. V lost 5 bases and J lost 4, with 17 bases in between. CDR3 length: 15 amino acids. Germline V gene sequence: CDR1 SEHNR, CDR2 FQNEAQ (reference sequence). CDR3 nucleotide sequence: TGTGCCAGCAGCCGCCCCCGGGCCCAAGGAGAGACCCAGTACTTC. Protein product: CASSRPRAQGETQYF. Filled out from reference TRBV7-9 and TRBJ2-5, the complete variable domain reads DTGVSQNPRHKITKRGQNVTFRCDPISEHNRLYWYRQTLGQGPEFLTYFQNEAQLEKSRLLSDRFSAERPKGSFSTLEIQRTEQGDSAMYLCASSRPRAQGETQYFGPGTRLLVL.

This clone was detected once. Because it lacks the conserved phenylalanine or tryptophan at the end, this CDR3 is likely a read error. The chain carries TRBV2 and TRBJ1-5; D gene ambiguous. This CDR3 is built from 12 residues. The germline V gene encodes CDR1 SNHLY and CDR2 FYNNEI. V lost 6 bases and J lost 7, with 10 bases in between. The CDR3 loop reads CASSPGWQPQHL. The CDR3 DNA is TGTGCCAGCAGCCCTGGTTGGCAGCCCCAGCATCTT.

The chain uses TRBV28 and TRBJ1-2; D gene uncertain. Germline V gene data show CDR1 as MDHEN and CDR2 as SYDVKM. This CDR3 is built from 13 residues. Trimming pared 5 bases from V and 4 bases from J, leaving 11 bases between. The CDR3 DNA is TGTGCCAGCAGTCAGCCGGGGTTCTATGGCTACACCTTC. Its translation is CASSQPGFYGYTF.

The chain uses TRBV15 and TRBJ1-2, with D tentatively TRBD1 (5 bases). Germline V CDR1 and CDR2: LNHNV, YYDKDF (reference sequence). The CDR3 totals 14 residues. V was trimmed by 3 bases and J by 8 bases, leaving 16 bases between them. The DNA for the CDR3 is TGTGCCACCAGCAGGACGGGGGACTTTGAGGGCTACACCTTC. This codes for CATSRTGDFEGYTF.

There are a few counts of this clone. The CDR3 spells CASSVANYGYTF. The CDR3 DNA reads TGTGCCAGCAGCGTAGCTAACTATGGCTACACCTTC. This chain joins TRBV9 and TRBJ1-2; D not resolved. V lost 0 bases to trimming and J lost 0 bases, with 0 bases between them. The CDR3 is 12 amino acids. CDR1 SGDLS and CDR2 YYNGEE come from the germline V gene.

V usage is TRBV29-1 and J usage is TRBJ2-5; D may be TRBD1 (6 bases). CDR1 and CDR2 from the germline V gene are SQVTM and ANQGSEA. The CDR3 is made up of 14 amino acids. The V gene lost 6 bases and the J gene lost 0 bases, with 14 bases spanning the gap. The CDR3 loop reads CSVFPRDNQETQYF. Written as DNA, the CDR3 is TGCAGCGTCTTCCCCCGGGACAACCAAGAGACCCAGTACTTC.

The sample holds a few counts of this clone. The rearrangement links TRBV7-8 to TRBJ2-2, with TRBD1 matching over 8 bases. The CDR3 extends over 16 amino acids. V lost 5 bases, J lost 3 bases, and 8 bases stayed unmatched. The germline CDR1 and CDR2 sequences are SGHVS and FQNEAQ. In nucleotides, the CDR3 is TGTGCCAGCAGCCTTCGAGGACAGGGCGACACCGGGGAGCTGTTTTTT. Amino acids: CASSLRGQGDTGELFF.

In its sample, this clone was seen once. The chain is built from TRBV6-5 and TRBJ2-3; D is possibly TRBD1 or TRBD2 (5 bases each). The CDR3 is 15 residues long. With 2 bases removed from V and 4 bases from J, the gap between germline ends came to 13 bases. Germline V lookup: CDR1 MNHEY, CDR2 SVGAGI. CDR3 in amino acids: CASSYAAGSPDTQYF. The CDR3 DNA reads TGTGCCAGCAGTTACGCCGCAGGGAGCCCAGATACGCAGTATTTT.

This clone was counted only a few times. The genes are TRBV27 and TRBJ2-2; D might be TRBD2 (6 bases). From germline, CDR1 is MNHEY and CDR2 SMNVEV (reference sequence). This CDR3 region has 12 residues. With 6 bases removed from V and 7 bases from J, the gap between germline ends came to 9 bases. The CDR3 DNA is TGTGCCAGCAGGCCGGGGGTCGGGGAGCTGTTTTTT. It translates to CASRPGVGELFF.

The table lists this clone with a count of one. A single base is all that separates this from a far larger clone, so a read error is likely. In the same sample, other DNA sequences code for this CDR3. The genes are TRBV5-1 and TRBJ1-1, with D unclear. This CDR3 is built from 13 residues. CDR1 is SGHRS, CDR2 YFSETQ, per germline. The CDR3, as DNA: TGCGCCAGCAGCTTAGAGTTGAACACTGAAGCCTTCTTT. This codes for CASSLELNTEAFF.

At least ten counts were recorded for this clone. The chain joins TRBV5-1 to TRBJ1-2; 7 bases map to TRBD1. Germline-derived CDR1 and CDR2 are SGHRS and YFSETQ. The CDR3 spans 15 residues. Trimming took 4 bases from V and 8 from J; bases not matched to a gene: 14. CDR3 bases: TGCGCCAGCAGCCCGCGAGGGGACAGTCAGGGCGGCTACACCTTC. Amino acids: CASSPRGDSQGGYTF.

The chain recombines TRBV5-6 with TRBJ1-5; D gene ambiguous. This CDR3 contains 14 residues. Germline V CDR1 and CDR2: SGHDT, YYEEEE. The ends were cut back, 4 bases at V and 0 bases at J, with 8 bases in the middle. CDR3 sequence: CASSPYYSNQPQHF. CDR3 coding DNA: TGTGCCAGCAGCCCCTATTATAGCAATCAGCCCCAGCATTTT.

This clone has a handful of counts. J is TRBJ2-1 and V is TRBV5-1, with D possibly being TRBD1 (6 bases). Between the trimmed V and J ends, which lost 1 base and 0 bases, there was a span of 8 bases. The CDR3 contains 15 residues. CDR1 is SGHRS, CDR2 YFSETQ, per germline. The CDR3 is CASSLTGRSYNEQFF. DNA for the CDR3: TGCGCCAGCAGCTTGACAGGGCGCTCCTACAATGAGCAGTTCTTC.

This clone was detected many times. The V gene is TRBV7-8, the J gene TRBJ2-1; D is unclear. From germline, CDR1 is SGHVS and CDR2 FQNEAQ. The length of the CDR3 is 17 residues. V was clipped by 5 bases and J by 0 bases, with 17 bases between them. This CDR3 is CASSPRSSLGSYNEQFF. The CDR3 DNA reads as TGTGCCAGCAGCCCCCGCTCGTCTTTGGGCTCCTACAATGAGCAGTTCTTC. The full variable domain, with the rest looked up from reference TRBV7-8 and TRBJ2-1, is GAGVSQSPRYKVAKRGQDVALRCDPISGHVSLFWYQQALGQGPEFLTYFQNEAQLDKSGLPSDRFFAERPEGSVSTLKIQRTQQEDSAVYLCASSPRSSLGSYNEQFFGPGTRLTVL.

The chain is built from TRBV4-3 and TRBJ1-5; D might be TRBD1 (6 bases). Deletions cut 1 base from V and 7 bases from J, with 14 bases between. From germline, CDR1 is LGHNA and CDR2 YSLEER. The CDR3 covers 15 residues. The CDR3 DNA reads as TGCGCCAGCAGCCAAGTGGCAGGGGCGAGACAGCCCCAGCATTTT. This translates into CASSQVAGARQPQHF.

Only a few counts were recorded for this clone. CDR3 loop: CASSLSQGDTEAFF. CDR3 nucleotide sequence: TGTGCCAGCAGCTTATCGCAGGGGGACACTGAAGCTTTCTTT. This chain connects TRBV7-9 to TRBJ1-1, with 7 bases aligning to TRBD1. This CDR3 region has 14 residues. V lost 2 bases, J lost 3 bases, and 3 bases stayed unmatched. Germline V gene sequence: CDR1 SEHNR, CDR2 FQNEAQ (reference sequence).

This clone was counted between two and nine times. CDR3 loop: CASSLGPTRGKGEQYF. As DNA, the CDR3 is TGTGCCAGCAGCTTAGGCCCTACCAGGGGGAAGGGCGAGCAGTACTTC. This chain joins TRBV11-2 and TRBJ2-5, with TRBD1 identical over 7 bases. The tail of the sequence fits TRBJ2-7 better, so the J call may be wrong. CDR1 SGHAT and CDR2 FQNNGV come from the germline V gene. CDR3 size: 16 residues.